This T cell receptor beta chain emerged from a study of T cells in Graves' hyperthyroidism and ophthalmopathy. For the study at large: Peripheral blood draws took place at initial diagnosis, ahead of any treatment. Study-level findings and limits: In blood, most of the thyroid clonotypes expanded above 0.001 were also present.

Each 10 ml fresh peripheral blood draw supplied the PBMCs. This clonotype was counted at least ten times. Its cognate antigen is unknown. RNA transcripts yielded amplified TCR beta CDR3 regions. The HTBI set primed first-round TCR CDR3 RT-PCR. TCRdb re-called the multiplex PCR reads with MiXCR, one entry per CDR3 protein. The sample consists of 400,000 to 550,000 distinct CDR3 sequences, around a quarter of them appearing once. There are 14 residues in the CDR3. V was shortened by 4 bases and J by 5 bases, with 10 bases between the two germline ends. CDR1 is KGHDR and CDR2 is SFDVKD in the germline V gene.

The sequencing input was blood. This clonotype originated in a woman aged 25 to 39 with Graves' ophthalmopathy. The chain recombines TRBV24-1 with TRBJ2-2; a weak D match, TRBD1 (5 bases). Here the CDR3 reads CATSELPGTGELFF. In DNA, the CDR3 is TGTGCCACCAGTGAGCTACCAGGGACCGGGGAGCTGTTTTTT.